This T cell receptor beta chain was sequenced during a study of identical twins. This CDR3 spans 11 amino acids. Per germline, CDR1 DFQATT and CDR2 SNEGSKA (reference sequence). Trimming shortened V by 6 bases and J by 7 bases, and 11 bases separated the two germline ends. One entry per CDR3 protein results from TCRdb running MiXCR on the 5' RACE reads. This sample carries roughly 1.6 million distinct CDR3 sequences, under 35% of them seen once, and the ten largest clones take 0.25% to 0.3%. J is TRBJ2-3 and V is TRBV20-1; the D is unclear. Sequenced: cord blood. The TCR sequence derives from a newborn girl in good health. The DNA of the CDR3 is TGCAGTGCGGGCCCGGCCCATACGCAGTATTTT. Amino acids: CSAGPAHTQYF.